These T cell receptor beta chains were read from a single sample in a study of blood T cells in healthy people across ages. TCRdb re-analysed the 5' RACE reads in MiXCR, keeping a single row per CDR3 protein. The table has about 1 million distinct CDR3 sequences, less than 50% seen once; the top ten hold approximately 20%. Sequences were obtained from blood. These receptors were taken from a woman in her sixties or seventies in good health. The CDR3 runs from the conserved cysteine through the conserved F or W. A D gene is named only where the DNA matches it firmly. Only part of the rows carry a size: once, few, many, or a class if the clone is expanded.

>-|TRBD1|TRBV20-1|TRBJ2-3
TGCAGTCCGACAGGGGGATTAGGGACAGATACGCAGTATTTT
CSPTGGLGTDTQYF
>many|-|TRBV5-1|TRBJ2-3
TGCGCCAGCAGCTCCGGGACGCACAGCACAGATACGCAGTATTTT
CASSSGTHSTDTQYF
>many|-|TRBV14|TRBJ2-7
TGTGCCAGCAGCCAAGTAACTAGTTATCTCTCCTACGAGCAGTACTTC
CASSQVTSYLSYEQYF
>-|TRBD1|TRBV7-8|TRBJ2-5
TGTGCCAGCAGCCACCGCCCAGGGACAGACCAAAAGGAGACCCAGTACTTC
CASSHRPGTDQKETQYF
>few|TRBD1|TRBV14|TRBJ2-7
TGTGCCAGCAGCTTAACCGGGACAGGGATCTACGAGCAGTACTTC
CASSLTGTGIYEQYF
>few|TRBD2|TRBV10-3|TRBJ2-5
TGTGCCATTAAAAACGGACTAGCGGGACGGGAGACCCAGTACTTC
CAIKNGLAGRETQYF
>-|TRBD2|TRBV7-9|TRBJ2-3
TGTGCCAGCAGCTTAGCAACTAGCGGGAGTGACGCAGATACGCAGTATTTT
CASSLATSGSDADTQYF
>-|TRBD1|TRBV15|TRBJ1-1
TGTGCCACCAGCAGAAGAGGGACAGGGACTCAAGCTTTCTTT
CATSRRGTGTQAFF
>-|TRBD1|TRBV4-1|TRBJ1-2
TGCGCCAGCAGCCAAGAGGACAGGGCCACCTATGGCTACACCTTC
CASSQEDRATYGYTF
>-|-|TRBV7-9|TRBJ2-1
TGTGCCAGCAGCTTAAGCCCTACACAGAGCTCCTACAATGAGCAGTTCTTC
CASSLSPTQSSYNEQFF
>-|TRBD1|TRBV2|TRBJ1-2
TGTGCCAGCAGTGATTGGGGGAACAGGGGACCCCTTGGCTACACCTTC
CASSDWGNRGPLGYTF
>few|TRBD2|TRBV9|TRBJ2-7
TGTGCCAGCAGCGTGGGACTAGCGGCGGATTACGAGCAGTACTTC
CASSVGLAADYEQYF
>-|TRBD2|TRBV11-2|TRBJ2-5
TGTGCCAGCAGCTTCACAGGACTAGCGGGCCAAGAGACCCAGTACTTC
CASSFTGLAGQETQYF
>-|TRBD1|TRBV4-1|TRBJ2-7
TGCGCCAGCAGCCAAGATGCAGGGGGCTCCTACGAGCAGTACTTC
CASSQDAGGSYEQYF
>-|TRBD2|TRBV10-2|TRBJ2-1
TGCGCCAGCAGTGAGTCACTAGCGGGAGGGGACGAGCAGTTCTTC
CASSESLAGGDEQFF
>few|-|TRBV6-1|TRBJ2-7
TGTGCCAGCAGTGAAAGGAACACTCCGAGGCGCGAGCAGTACTTC
CASSERNTPRREQYF
>-|TRBD2|TRBV19|TRBJ2-3
TGTGCCAGTAGTATGCTAGCGGGAGCGAAAACAGATACGCAGTATTTT
CASSMLAGAKTDTQYF
>few|-|TRBV20-1|TRBJ2-7
TGCAGTGCTAGAGATCCAAGAGGGGTTAACTCCTACGAGCAGTACTTC
CSARDPRGVNSYEQYF
>-|TRBD1|TRBV20-1|TRBJ2-5
TGCAGTGCCATAAACAGACAGGGGTATCGAGAGACCCAGTACTTC
CSAINRQGYRETQYF
>-|TRBD2|TRBV13|TRBJ2-4
TGTGCCAGCAGCTTCGACGGGCGGGGGGCCAAAAACATTCAGTACTTC
CASSFDGRGAKNIQYF
>-|-|TRBV7-2|TRBJ2-3
TGTGCCAGCAGCTTAGAAGCCCTCACAGATACGCAGTATTTT
CASSLEALTDTQYF
>-|-|TRBV5-1|TRBJ2-1
TGCGCCAGCCAACTCGGGACCCAATCCTACAATGGGCAGTTCTTC
CASQLGTQSYNGQFF
>-|TRBD1|TRBV3-1|TRBJ2-5
TGTGCCAGCAGCCAAAGGGGACAGGGGTCGGAGACCCAGTACTTC
CASSQRGQGSETQYF
>-|-|TRBV30|TRBJ1-2
TGTGCCTGGAACGCAGGGCCGGGGTACACCTTC
CAWNAGPGYTF
>-|TRBD1|TRBV5-1|TRBJ2-7
TGCGCCAGCAGCTTGGATACAGGGGGCCGCTACGAGCAGTACTTC
CASSLDTGGRYEQYF
>once|TRBD1|TRBV20-1|TRBJ2-7
TGCAGTGTCCCCGGGACAGAGATCTCCTACGAGCAGTACTTC
CSVPGTEISYEQYF
>few|TRBD2|TRBV28|TRBJ2-5
TGTGCCAGCAGACCCCGGAGGGGACTAGCGGGGCGAGAGACCCAGTACTTC
CASRPRRGLAGRETQYF
>few|-|TRBV7-3|TRBJ2-1
TGTGCCAGCAGCTTATCACCCGGGGCTTTCAATGAGCAGTTCTTC
CASSLSPGAFNEQFF
>few|TRBD2|TRBV20-1|TRBJ2-3
TGCAGTGCTAGAGACGTACCGGGACTAGCGGGCAGCACAGATACGCAGTATTTT
CSARDVPGLAGSTDTQYF